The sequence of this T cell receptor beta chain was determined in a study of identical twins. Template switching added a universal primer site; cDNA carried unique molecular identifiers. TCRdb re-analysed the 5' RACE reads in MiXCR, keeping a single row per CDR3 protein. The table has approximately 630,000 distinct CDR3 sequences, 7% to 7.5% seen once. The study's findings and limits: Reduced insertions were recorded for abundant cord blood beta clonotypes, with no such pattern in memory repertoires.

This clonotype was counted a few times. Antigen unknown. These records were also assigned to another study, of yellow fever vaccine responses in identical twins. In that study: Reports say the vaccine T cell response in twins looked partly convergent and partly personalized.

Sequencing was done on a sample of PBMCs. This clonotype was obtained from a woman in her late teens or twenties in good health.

This CDR3 is CASSDPGQITYEQYF. The CDR3 bases are TGCGCCAGCAGTGACCCGGGACAGATAACCTACGAGCAGTACTTC. The V call is TRBV10-2, the J call TRBJ2-7; 7 nucleotides align to TRBD1. The junction had 7 bases not matched to a gene; V was cut back by 3 bases and J by 2 bases. Germline lookup yields CDR1 WSHSY and CDR2 SAAADI. The CDR3 covers 15 residues.